This T cell receptor beta chain was identified during a study of early T cells in non-severe SARS-CoV-2 infection. Study overall: Sequenced material consisted of bulk RNA (from unsorted whole blood), and chains were unpaired. Study-wide findings and caveats: VDJdb matching favored anti-spike CD8 responses, missing private and CD4 specificities.

Attachment of unique molecular identifiers was made to individual cDNA molecules. Each CDR3 protein gets one entry after TCRdb re-called the 5' RACE reads with MiXCR. The sample shows around 56,000 distinct CDR3 sequences, under 15% of them seen only once. Turning to this clonotype: Its antigen is not identified.

This CDR3 is built from 13 residues. Trimming shortened V by 3 bases and J by 6 bases, and 9 bases separated the two germline ends. CDR1 is SGDLS, CDR2 YYNGEE, per germline. This sample comprised whole blood, obtained at baseline. The TCR sequence derives from an adult who was a healthcare worker with PCR-confirmed SARS-CoV-2 infection or an uninfected control (not recorded which). This chain joins TRBV9 and TRBJ2-2; D might be TRBD2 (6 bases). The CDR3 sequence is CASSAGRPGELFF. For the CDR3, the DNA is TGTGCCAGCAGCGCAGGGAGGCCCGGGGAGCTGTTTTTT.